A single sample gave rise to the 13 T cell receptor beta chains below, sequenced in a study of blood T cell repertoires in COVID-19 (dated by TCRdb to between 2020 and 2021). Library construction relied on the immunoSEQ multiplex PCR assay. TCRdb took over this immuneACCESS table, retaining in-frame rearrangements with V and J assigned. Such tables are incomplete; in checked studies, under half of the missing clones stem from an unresolved V gene, and the remainder is unexplained. A total of about 200,000 clones appear in this sample, around 81% of them only once. The ten biggest clones cover less than 7% of the sample. The source material was peripheral blood. Source of these receptors: a woman in her 70s with acute or convalescent COVID-19.

The CDR3 nucleotides read TGCGCCAGCAGCTCCGGACATCCGGAGGGGACAGATACGCAGTATTTT. Translation gives CASSSGHPEGTDTQYF. V gene TRBV5-1 combines with J gene TRBJ2-3; maybe TRBD2 (6 bases). The CDR3 is made up of 16 amino acids. V lost 3 bases and J lost 3, with 17 bases in between. Germline V CDR1 and CDR2: SGHRS, YFSETQ.

This chain uses TRBV24-1 with TRBJ2-3; a possible D gene is TRBD2 (6 bases). Trimming took 0 bases from V and 2 from J, leaving 17 bases between them. The CDR3 is 18 amino acids. CDR1 is KGHDR, CDR2 SFDVKD, per germline. CDR3 sequence: CATSDLNRGGGYTDTQYF. DNA for the CDR3: TGTGCCACCAGTGATTTGAATCGGGGAGGCGGTTACACAGATACGCAGTATTTT.

In this sample, this clone turned up a few times. The V and J genes are TRBV10-3 and TRBJ1-5, with D tentatively TRBD1 (6 bases). Trimming pared 5 bases from V and 7 bases from J, leaving 12 bases between. The CDR3 is made up of 13 amino acids. Germline CDR1 and CDR2: ENHRY and SYGVKD. The CDR3 sequence is CAISLDSEQPQHF. The CDR3 DNA sequence: TGTGCCATCAGTTTGGACAGCGAGCAGCCCCAGCATTTT.

The CDR3, as DNA: TGTGCCAGTATCCCCCCCCAAGGGACTAACGGGTCTGGGGCCAACGTCCTGACTTTC. It codes for CASIPPQGTNGSGANVLTF. This chain links TRBV19 with TRBJ2-6; 7 bases align to TRBD2. This CDR3 has 19 residues. V was pared by 7 bases and J by 1 base, with 16 bases of the junction left unmatched. Looked up from germline, CDR1 is LNHDA and CDR2 is SQIVND (reference sequence). Combining the CDR3 with reference TRBV19 and TRBJ2-6 gives the whole variable domain DGGITQSPKYLFRKEGQNVTLSCEQNLNHDAMYWYRQDPGQGLRLIYYSQIVNDFQKGDIAEGYSVSREKKESFPLTVTSAQKNPTAFYLCASIPPQGTNGSGANVLTFGAGSRLTVL.

In its sample, this clone was seen a few times. This chain links TRBV4-1 with TRBJ1-5; TRBD1 agrees at 9 bases. This CDR3 is 17 amino acids long. Germline-derived CDR1 and CDR2 are MGHRA and YSYEKL. With 6 bases clipped from V and 7 bases from J, the junction kept 16 bases outside the gene matches. The CDR3 spells CASRLGYNGTGTQPQHF. CDR3 DNA: TGCGCCAGCAGGTTGGGATATAACGGGACAGGGACGCAGCCCCAGCATTTT.

This rearrangement joins TRBV7-9 to TRBJ2-3; TRBD1 agrees at 10 bases. Germline CDR1 is SEHNR and CDR2 is FQNEAQ (reference sequence). The CDR3 is 15 amino acids. Germline trimming cut 3 bases from V and 6 bases from J; bases unmatched to any gene: 6. CDR3 nucleotides: TGTGCCAGCAGCTTCGGGGACAGGGGAAGCGATACGCAGTATTTT. Translated: CASSFGDRGSDTQYF.

The rearrangement uses TRBV5-4 and TRBJ1-5, with 12 bases aligning to TRBD1. CDR1 and CDR2 from the germline V gene are SGHNT and YYREEE (reference sequence). After removal of 4 bases from V and 1 base from J, the junction contained 15 bases not matched to a gene. The CDR3 totals 20 residues. The DNA for the CDR3 is TGTGCCAGCAGCGGGGGCGGCCGGGACAGGGGGCAGGAGAGCAATCAGCCCCAGCATTTT. It encodes CASSGGGRDRGQESNQPQHF.

On this clone itself: In the same sample, other DNA sequences code for this CDR3. The V and J genes are TRBV5-1 and TRBJ2-1, with 8 bases fitting TRBD1. J gave up 0 bases and V 4 bases, and 3 bases lay outside the gene matches. Germline V lookup: CDR1 SGHRS, CDR2 YFSETQ. The CDR3 runs 15 residues. In DNA, the CDR3 is TGCGCCAGCAGCGCCACAGGGGGCTCCTACAATGAGCAGTTCTTC. Its translation is CASSATGGSYNEQFF.

The genes are TRBV27 and TRBJ1-5, with 7 bases that match TRBD1. The CDR3 is 13 amino acids. From germline, CDR1 is MNHEY and CDR2 SMNVEV (reference sequence). V lost 6 bases, J lost 1 base, and 0 bases stayed unmatched. CDR3 protein: CASRTGSNQPQHF. CDR3 coding DNA: TGTGCCAGCAGGACAGGGAGCAATCAGCCCCAGCATTTT.

The chain carries TRBV30 and TRBJ2-1, with D perhaps TRBD2 (6 bases). Germline V gene lookup returns CDR1 GTSNPN and CDR2 SVGIG (reference sequence). The CDR3 extends over 15 amino acids. The germline V and J ends were trimmed by 0 bases and 8 bases, with 17 bases remaining between them. The CDR3 coding sequence is TGTGCCTGGAGTGTACGGGGGACCCGTGTCGATGAGCAGTTCTTC. Translation: CAWSVRGTRVDEQFF.

In the case of this clone: The sample holds other DNA sequences that translate to the same CDR3. The CDR3 reads CASSPDRGRGYTF. Written as DNA, the CDR3 is TGTGCCAGCAGTCCCGACAGGGGACGTGGCTACACCTTC. This chain links TRBV6-5 with TRBJ1-2; TRBD1 matches at 8 bases. Losses at the gene ends were 5 bases for V and 7 bases for J; bases not matched to a gene: 6. The germline gives CDR1 MNHEY, CDR2 SVGAGI. There are 13 residues in the CDR3.

The rearrangement uses TRBV7-3 and TRBJ2-1, with 7 bases matching TRBD2. V lost 5 bases, J lost 2 bases, and 6 bases stayed unmatched. This CDR3 is built from 15 residues. CDR1 is SGHTA, CDR2 FQGTGA, per germline. CDR3 sequence (DNA): TGTGCCAGCAGCCCCTGGCTAGCGGCCTACAATGAGCAGTTCTTC. Amino acids: CASSPWLAAYNEQFF. The full variable domain, in which reference TRBV7-3 and TRBJ2-1 provide the parts outside the CDR3, is GAGVSQTPSNKVTEKGKYVELRCDPISGHTALYWYRQSLGQGPEFLIYFQGTGAADDSGLPNDRFFAVRPEGSVSTLKIQRTERGDSAVYLCASSPWLAAYNEQFFGPGTRLTVL.

V and J are TRBV5-8 and TRBJ2-5; possible D gene TRBD2, 5 bases. V dropped 0 bases and J dropped 5 bases, with 8 bases sitting between them. From germline, CDR1 is SGHTS and CDR2 YDEGEE. The CDR3 contains 13 residues. CDR3: CASSLGGQETQYF. CDR3 DNA: TGTGCCAGCAGCTTGGGAGGGCAGGAGACCCAGTACTTC.